This T cell receptor beta chain originates from a study of glioma-infiltrating T cells. This clonotype has a handful of counts. The CDR3 runs 14 residues. From germline, CDR1 is SGHRS and CDR2 YFSETQ. Trimming stripped 6 bases from V and 2 bases from J, with 12 bases between. The iRepertoire nested amplicon-rescue multiplex PCR amplified TCR alpha and beta CDR3s from RNA. A single record per CDR3 protein comes from TCRdb applying MiXCR to the multiplex PCR reads. Of some 130,000 distinct CDR3 sequences in the sample, about 25% were seen once. This sequence was found in a human donor with low-grade glioma or glioblastoma, undergoing nonglioma brain surgery, or in good health (not recorded which). Sequencing used glioma tissue, nonneoplastic brain tissue, or PBMCs (not recorded which). J is TRBJ2-1 and V is TRBV5-1, with a possible D match to TRBD2 (6 bases). The CDR3 protein is CASTRDSTYNEQFF. The CDR3 coding sequence is TGCGCCAGCACCCGGGACTCTACCTACAATGAGCAGTTCTTC.